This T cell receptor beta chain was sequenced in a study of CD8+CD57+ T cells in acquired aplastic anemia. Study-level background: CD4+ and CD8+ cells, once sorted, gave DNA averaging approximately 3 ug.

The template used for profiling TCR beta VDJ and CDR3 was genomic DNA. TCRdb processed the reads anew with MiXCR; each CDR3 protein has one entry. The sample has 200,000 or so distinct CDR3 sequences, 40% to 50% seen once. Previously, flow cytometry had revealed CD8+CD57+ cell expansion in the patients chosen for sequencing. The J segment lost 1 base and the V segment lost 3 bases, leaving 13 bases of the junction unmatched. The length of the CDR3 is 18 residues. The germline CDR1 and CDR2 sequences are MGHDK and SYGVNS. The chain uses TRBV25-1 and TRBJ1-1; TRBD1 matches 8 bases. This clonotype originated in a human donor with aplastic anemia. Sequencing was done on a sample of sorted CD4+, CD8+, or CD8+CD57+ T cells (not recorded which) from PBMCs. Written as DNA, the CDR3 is TGTGCCAGCAGTGACCGAACCAGGGGGCTAGGGGGGAACACTGAAGCTTTCTTT. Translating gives CASSDRTRGLGGNTEAFF.